The rows below give T cell receptor beta chains drawn from one sample of a study of T cells in Graves' hyperthyroidism and ophthalmopathy. TCRdb itself ran the multiplex PCR reads through MiXCR, one entry per CDR3 protein. This table has more than 350,000 distinct CDR3 sequences, roughly 15% appearing once. Material for sequencing was blood. These TCRs come from a woman aged 55 to 70 with Graves' ophthalmopathy. The CDR3 runs from the conserved cysteine through the conserved F or W. A D gene is named only where the DNA matches it firmly. Some rows have no size entry. The others give once, few or many, or a class for an expanded clone.

V gene	J gene	clone size	D gene	CDR3 DNA	CDR3 protein
TRBV7-3	TRBJ2-1	many	-	TGTGCCAGCAGCTTAAGTGCAACTAACAATGAGCAGTTCTTC	CASSLSATNNEQFF
TRBV5-1	TRBJ2-7	many	-	TGCGCCAGCAGCTTGGCCGGGTATTCCGAGCAGTACTTC	CASSLAGYSEQYF
TRBV7-6	TRBJ2-6	few	TRBD2	TGTGCCAGCAGCCCCCTCCGGGGGGTAGGGGCCAACGTCCTGACTTTC	CASSPLRGVGANVLTF
TRBV15	TRBJ2-7	many	TRBD1	TGTGCCACCAGCAGACCCACCGACAGGGACAGGTACGAGCAGTACTTC	CATSRPTDRDRYEQYF
TRBV12-3/TRBV12-4	TRBJ2-7	many	-	TGTGCCAGCAGCGGCGGGTCGGGGACCTACGAGCAGTACTTC	CASSGGSGTYEQYF
TRBV19	TRBJ2-2	-	TRBD2	TGTGTCAGTTCAGCGGGAGGCACGAACACCGGGGAGCTGTTTTTT	CVSSAGGTNTGELFF
TRBV5-1	TRBJ2-5	many	-	TGCGCCAGCAGCTCCGTCCTAGCGCCCGGAGAGACCCAGTACTTC	CASSSVLAPGETQYF
TRBV5-1	TRBJ2-3	-	-	TGCGCCAGCAGCTTGGGGAGACCAGACACAGATACGCAGTATTTT	CASSLGRPDTDTQYF
TRBV6-1	TRBJ2-7	many	-	TGTGCCAGCACCCTATCCTACGAGCAGTACTTC	CASTLSYEQYF
TRBV30	TRBJ2-2	many	-	TGTGCCTGGACAACCACCGGGGAGCTGTTTTTT	CAWTTTGELFF
TRBV20-1	TRBJ2-3	-	-	TGCAGTGCTATCCTAGCGACTAGCACAGATACGCAGTATTTT	CSAILATSTDTQYF
TRBV11-2	TRBJ1-2	-	TRBD1	TGTGCCAGCAGCCGGACAGGGAACGCTAACTATGGCTACACCTTC	CASSRTGNANYGYTF
TRBV5-1	TRBJ2-3	many	TRBD1	TGCGCCAGCAGCTTGCCAGGGGGTAGGACAGATACGCAGTATTTT	CASSLPGGRTDTQYF
TRBV2	TRBJ2-5	many	-	TGTGCCGCGGGAGAGACCCAGTACTTC	CAAGETQYF
TRBV6-1	TRBJ2-7	-	-	TGTGCCAGCAGTGAAGCGAGACAAAGCGAGCAGTACTTC	CASSEARQSEQYF
TRBV24-1	TRBJ2-3	few	-	TGTGCCACCAGTGTAGGGGGGCTAGCAGATACGCAGTATTTT	CATSVGGLADTQYF
TRBV28	TRBJ1-5	many	-	TGTGCCAGCATCCCCCGGGTCCGCAATCAGCCCCAGCATTTT	CASIPRVRNQPQHF
TRBV6-1	TRBJ2-1	many	-	TGTGCCAGCAGCCCCGACAGAAACAATGAGCAGTTCTTC	CASSPDRNNEQFF
TRBV11-2	TRBJ2-2	-	-	TGTGCCAGCAGCTTAGGCGTGGTTCTAGTATCGAACACCGGGGAGCTGTTTTTT	CASSLGVVLVSNTGELFF
TRBV6-1	TRBJ2-7	many	-	TGTGCCAGCAGTTATTCGCCGTTAACAGGGACCCACGAGCAGTACTTC	CASSYSPLTGTHEQYF
TRBV7-9	TRBJ2-7	many	-	TGTGCCAGCAGCTTACGGGCAGGGTTGAACGAGCAGTACTTC	CASSLRAGLNEQYF
TRBV29-1	TRBJ2-1	few	TRBD2	TGCAGCGTTGAGATTAGCGGGATGGGCAATGAGCAGTTCTTC	CSVEISGMGNEQFF
TRBV20-1	TRBJ2-2	few	-	TGCAGTGCTAGAGGGGATTATGGGGACTTCTACACCGGGGAGCTGTTTTTT	CSARGDYGDFYTGELFF
TRBV5-1	TRBJ2-2	many	-	TGCGCCAGCAGCTCCTTGACAGGGAACACCGGGGAGCTGTTTTTT	CASSSLTGNTGELFF
TRBV29-1	TRBJ2-1	many	TRBD1	TGCAGCGTCGACGGACAGGGGAGCAGTTACAATGAGCAGTTCTTC	CSVDGQGSSYNEQFF
TRBV13	TRBJ1-4	-	-	TGTGCCAGCAGATCCGGGGGGGCGCCTAATGAAAAACTGTTTTTT	CASRSGGAPNEKLFF
TRBV2	TRBJ2-1	few	TRBD2	TGTGCCAGCAATCGAGCGGGAGAGCCAAGCTCCTACAATGAGCAGTTCTTC	CASNRAGEPSSYNEQFF
TRBV28	TRBJ2-5	many	-	TGTGCCAGCAGTTTCCCGGGGAACGCCCAAGAGACCCAGTACTTC	CASSFPGNAQETQYF